Below are 9 T cell receptor beta chains sequenced from a single sample in a study of blood T cell repertoires in COVID-19. Measured with immunoSEQ multiplex PCR; TCRdb has only the in-frame clones, and not every one. Of roughly 46,000 clones in the sample, around 90% were seen once. The sequenced sample was peripheral blood. These receptors were collected from a human donor with active COVID-19. The donor label of this sample is uncertain.

This chain links TRBV5-5 with TRBJ2-4; 8 positions agree with TRBD1. The germline V gene has CDR1 SGHKS and CDR2 YYEKEE (reference sequence). The trim removed 4 bases at V and 6 bases at J, leaving 15 bases unmatched. CDR3 length equals 17 residues. The CDR3 DNA is TGTGCCAGCAGCCAAGCTCTAAGACAGGGGAACGGAAACATTCAGTACTTC. The encoded protein is CASSQALRQGNGNIQYF.

This CDR3 reads CASSLFGREGRNEQFF. CDR3 coding DNA: TGTGCCAGCAGCTTGTTCGGGCGGGAGGGCCGGAATGAGCAGTTCTTC. The chain links TRBV5-5 to TRBJ2-1; 9 bases align to TRBD2. Germline assignment: CDR1 SGHKS and CDR2 YYEKEE (reference sequence). The CDR3 consists of 16 residues. Losses at the gene ends were 1 base for V and 7 bases for J; bases not matched to a gene: 9. The variable domain in full, completed from reference TRBV5-5 and TRBJ2-1, reads DAGVTQSPTHLIKTRGQQVTLRCSPISGHKSVSWYQQVLGQGPQFIFQYYEKEERGRGNFPDRFSARQFPNYSSELNVNALLLGDSALYLCASSLFGREGRNEQFFGPGTRLTVL.

This chain connects TRBV5-1 to TRBJ2-5, with 9 bases fitting TRBD1. With 4 bases clipped from V and 4 bases from J, the junction kept 5 bases outside the gene matches. Germline lookup yields CDR1 SGHRS and CDR2 YFSETQ. The CDR3 consists of 14 residues. CDR3 coding DNA: TGCGCCAGCAGCCAGTCGACAGGGGGAGAGACCCAGTACTTC. Its translation: CASSQSTGGETQYF.

This clone was recorded once. CDR3 region: CACRVGAGGPYEQFF. The CDR3 nucleotides are TGTGCCTGCCGCGTGGGGGCGGGGGGGCCGTATGAGCAGTTCTTC. The chain links TRBV5-6 to TRBJ2-1, with TRBD2 identical over 9 bases. This CDR3 spans 15 amino acids. The ends lost 10 bases at V and 8 bases at J; junction bases unmatched: 16. Per germline, CDR1 SGHDT and CDR2 YYEEEE. Based on the CDR3 plus reference TRBV5-6 and TRBJ2-1, the full variable domain is DAGVTQSPTHLIKTRGQQVTLRCSPKSGHDTVSWYQQALGQGPQFIFQYYEEEERQRGNFPDRFSGHQFPNYSSELNVNALLLGDSALYLCACRVGAGGPYEQFFGPGTRLTVL.

The sample holds one count of this clone. The V gene is TRBV6-5, the J gene TRBJ2-7; TRBD1 aligns across 7 bases. From germline, CDR1 is MNHEY and CDR2 SVGAGI. The CDR3 has 15 amino acids. V dropped 6 bases and J dropped 2; count of bases not matched to a gene: 10. CDR3 sequence: CASRSDRVRPYEQYF. In nucleotides, the CDR3 is TGTGCCAGCAGATCTGACAGGGTTCGGCCCTACGAGCAGTACTTC.

The chain recombines TRBV7-9 with TRBJ2-5; D unresolved. The CDR3 loop spans 13 amino acids. Germline loops: CDR1 SEHNR, CDR2 FQNEAQ (reference sequence). Trimming shortened V by 7 bases and J by 6 bases, and 15 bases separated the two germline ends. The CDR3 DNA follows: TGTGCCAGCACCCCAGTTAATGATCAGACCCAGTACTTC. Its protein product is CASTPVNDQTQYF.

By frequency in the sample, this clone is large. The chain combines TRBV11-3 with TRBJ2-5; maybe TRBD1 (5 bases). V dropped 2 bases and J dropped 7 bases, with 8 bases sitting between them. Germline V CDR1 and CDR2: SGHNT, YENEEA. This CDR3 is built from 12 residues. The CDR3 loop reads CASSLQGGTQYF. CDR3 in DNA: TGTGCCAGCAGCTTACAGGGTGGGACCCAGTACTTC.

This chain links TRBV27 with TRBJ1-1, with D unclear. From germline, CDR1 is MNHEY and CDR2 SMNVEV (reference sequence). The V end was cut by 1 base, the J end by 5 bases, with 17 bases between. The CDR3 contains 16 residues. In DNA, the CDR3 is TGTGCCAGCAGTTTATTTAGGGTGCAGCGGAAAACTGAAGCTTTCTTT. It translates to CASSLFRVQRKTEAFF.

The chain employs TRBV12-5 and TRBJ2-5, with D unclear. This CDR3 region has 13 residues. V was cut by 1 base and J by 5 bases, with 8 bases left in between. Germline values: CDR1 LGHNT, CDR2 FRNRAP. CDR3: CASGLDPRETQYF. CDR3 in DNA: TGTGCTAGTGGTTTGGACCCCAGGGAGACCCAGTACTTC.